The 19 T cell receptor beta chains below all came from one sample that was sequenced in a study of vaccination and CD4 T cells after COVID-19. Antigen specificity for these receptors is unknown. Sample treatment: roughly 11-day PBMC culture with coronavirus spike peptide pools or control peptides (ViraFEST assay). At the Johns Hopkins FTIC core, DNA taken from cultured CD4+ T cells was sequenced by way of the Oncomine TCR Beta short-read assay. TCRdb re-derived calls from the PCR reads in MiXCR, one entry per CDR3 protein. The repertoire holds about 20,000 distinct CDR3 sequences, with around two fifths as singletons. The specimen was CD4+ T cells from blood, cultured in vitro. These receptors all stem from a human donor who had recovered from COVID-19.

This clonotype was observed once. The chain joins TRBV5-8 to TRBJ2-1, with D uncertain. V was clipped by 3 bases and J by 5 bases, with 18 bases between them. Germline V CDR1 and CDR2: SGHTS, YDEGEE. This CDR3 contains 16 residues. CDR3 in DNA: TGTGCCAGCAGCTCCTCCGATCCCCGCTGGAACAATGAGCAGTTCTTC. Encoded protein: CASSSSDPRWNNEQFF.

This clonotype has just a few counts. The chain has TRBV20-1 and TRBJ2-3, with 8 bases identical to TRBD2. Germline lookup yields CDR1 DFQATT and CDR2 SNEGSKA (reference sequence). CDR3 length: 13 amino acids. After removal of 7 bases from V and 4 bases from J, the junction contained 7 bases not matched to a gene. Written as DNA, the CDR3 is TGCAGTGTCCCCGGGACTAGATCAGATACGCAGTATTTT. Its protein is CSVPGTRSDTQYF.

This chain uses TRBV12-3 or TRBV12-4 with TRBJ2-7; D not resolved. The V and J ends lost 6 bases and 3 bases respectively, with 6 bases between them. The CDR3 contains 11 residues. The CDR3 coding sequence is TGTGCCAGCAGCTGGAGCTACGAGCAGTACTTC. Its translation is CASSWSYEQYF.

The V and J genes are TRBV5-1 and TRBJ2-5; 10 nucleotides agree with TRBD2. The CDR3 is made up of 16 amino acids. Germline CDR1 and CDR2: SGHRS and YFSETQ. V was pared by 0 bases and J by 2 bases, with 4 bases of the junction left unmatched. The CDR3 region is CASSLVASGGQETQYF. The CDR3 nucleotides read TGCGCCAGCAGCTTGGTGGCTAGCGGGGGTCAAGAGACCCAGTACTTC.

In this sample, this clonotype turned up a few times. The rearrangement links TRBV21-1 to TRBJ2-7; the D call in the table, TRBD1, was not verified against the DNA. TRBV21-1 is designated a pseudogene. The CDR3 loop spans 13 amino acids. Written as DNA, the CDR3 is TGTGCCAGCAGTAAAGGGGGCGCGGACGAGCAGTACTTC. It codes for CASSKGGADEQYF.

The rearrangement uses TRBV20-1 and TRBJ2-7, with D perhaps assigned TRBD1 or TRBD2 (5 bases each). Trimming took off 2 bases at V and 7 bases at J, with 24 bases between the two ends. Germline V CDR1 and CDR2: DFQATT, SNEGSKA (reference sequence). The CDR3 is 16 residues long. DNA of the CDR3: TGCAGTGCTAGACAAGAGAGGACATCTCGGGCGGGTGAGCAGTACTTC. Translated, it gives CSARQERTSRAGEQYF.

This clonotype was found a few times. The chain joins TRBV2 to TRBJ2-7; D assignment may be TRBD1 or TRBD2 (5 bases each). Between the trimmed V and J ends, which lost 6 bases and 1 base, there was a span of 19 bases. The germline gives CDR1 SNHLY, CDR2 FYNNEI. CDR3 length equals 16 residues. The CDR3 nucleotides are TGTGCCAGCAGCAACAACCCCCCGGGACGGTCCTACGAGCAGTACTTC. It encodes CASSNNPPGRSYEQYF. Filled out from reference TRBV2 and TRBJ2-7, the complete variable domain reads EPEVTQTPSHQVTQMGQEVILRCVPISNHLYFYWYRQILGQKVEFLVSFYNNEISEKSEIFDDQFSVERPDGSNFTLKIRSTKLEDSAMYFCASSNNPPGRSYEQYFGPGTRLTVT.

The chain recombines TRBV28 with TRBJ2-6; D gene uncertain. The CDR3 is 15 amino acids. CDR1 and CDR2 (germline): MDHEN, SYDVKM. Trimming left V 3 bases short and J 0 bases short, with 6 bases between. This chain's CDR3 is CASSFEHSGANVLTF. The CDR3 DNA reads as TGTGCCAGCAGTTTTGAACACTCTGGGGCCAACGTCCTGACTTTC.

This clonotype was seen a handful of times. The gene calls are TRBV20-1 and TRBJ2-5; unclear D gene. There are 15 residues in the CDR3. The V and J ends lost 2 bases and 4 bases respectively, with 17 bases between them. Germline CDR1 DFQATT, CDR2 SNEGSKA (reference sequence). The CDR3 sequence: CSARSPGPRLETQYF. As DNA, the CDR3 is TGCAGTGCTAGATCCCCGGGCCCCAGATTAGAGACCCAGTACTTC.

J is TRBJ2-7 and V is TRBV2; D not resolved. The CDR3 loop spans 11 amino acids. Germline V gene sequence: CDR1 SNHLY, CDR2 FYNNEI. Trimming shortened V by 5 bases and J by 5 bases, and 7 bases separated the two germline ends. CDR3 nucleotide sequence: TGTGCCAGCAGTTACTACAACGAGCAGTACTTC. Translated: CASSYYNEQYF.

This clonotype came up a few times. This rearrangement joins TRBV6-5 to TRBJ2-4; D possibly corresponds to TRBD1 (6 bases). The CDR3 is made up of 17 amino acids. Germline V gene lookup returns CDR1 MNHEY and CDR2 SVGAGI. V was trimmed by 4 bases and J by 1 base, leaving 17 bases between them. Here the CDR3 DNA reads TGTGCCAGCAGTTCGAGACAGGTCCAGCGGGCCAAAAACATTCAGTACTTC. Encoded protein: CASSSRQVQRAKNIQYF.

The V and J genes are TRBV20-1 and TRBJ1-5, with 8 positions matching TRBD1. Trimming took 3 bases from V and 3 from J; bases not matched to a gene: 7. The germline gives CDR1 DFQATT, CDR2 SNEGSKA (reference sequence). This CDR3 has 15 amino acids. The DNA for the CDR3 is TGCAGTGCTAGCCGCCACAGGGGGGACAATCAGCCCCAGCATTTT. Residues: CSASRHRGDNQPQHF.

The chain combines TRBV19 with TRBJ2-1; 7 bases are shared with TRBD2. V was pared by 5 bases and J by 1 base, with 14 bases of the junction left unmatched. The germline V gene encodes CDR1 LNHDA and CDR2 SQIVND (reference sequence). This CDR3 is 18 amino acids long. The CDR3 DNA sequence: TGTGCCAGTAGTGCCCGGAGGGGCGGGAGCATTTCCTACAATGAGCAGTTCTTC. This codes for CASSARRGGSISYNEQFF.

This clonotype was counted between two and nine times. The chain has TRBV20-1 and TRBJ2-3; a weak D match, TRBD2 (5 bases). With 1 base removed from V and 4 bases from J, the gap between germline ends came to 15 bases. Germline assignment: CDR1 DFQATT and CDR2 SNEGSKA (reference sequence). This CDR3 is built from 15 residues. CDR3 sequence (DNA): TGCAGTGCTAGAGGACTACTAGGTGGGGCAGATACGCAGTATTTT. It translates to CSARGLLGGADTQYF.

This clonotype was detected only a few times. This CDR3 is CSAMRGQGAGYTF. CDR3 nucleotides: TGCAGTGCGATGCGGGGACAGGGCGCTGGCTACACCTTC. The chain combines TRBV20-1 with TRBJ1-2; 9 bases fit TRBD1. This CDR3 comprises 13 residues. Looked up from germline, CDR1 is DFQATT and CDR2 is SNEGSKA (reference sequence). V lost 6 bases to trimming and J lost 7 bases; unmatched junction nucleotides: 9.

J is TRBJ2-5 and V is TRBV2; D not certain. The germline V gene has CDR1 SNHLY and CDR2 FYNNEI. The CDR3 runs 13 residues. The V end was cut by 4 bases, the J end by 1 base, with 7 bases between. The CDR3 nucleotides read TGTGCCAGCAGTGCCGATGGCCAAGAGACCCAGTACTTC. It encodes CASSADGQETQYF.

The chain joins TRBV21-1 to TRBJ2-7; the DNA was not compared with TRBD1, the D call given in the table. TRBV21-1 has pseudogene status. The length of the CDR3 is 16 residues. The CDR3, as DNA: TGTGCCAGCAGCAAAGCGCTCGGGACACGGGTCCACGAGCAGTACTTC. It translates to CASSKALGTRVHEQYF.

The chain has TRBV6-1 and TRBJ2-7, with TRBD1 identical over 7 bases. This CDR3 has 15 residues. Trimming cost V 2 bases and J 1 base; bases outside gene matches: 5. Germline lookup yields CDR1 MNHNS and CDR2 SASEGT. The CDR3 region is CASSESTGQSYEQYF. In DNA form, the CDR3 reads TGTGCCAGCAGTGAAAGTACGGGACAGTCCTACGAGCAGTACTTC.

Here the CDR3 DNA reads TGTGCCAGCAGGGTGGGGGTCGAGCAGTACTTC. It specifies CASRVGVEQYF. The chain links TRBV7-2 to TRBJ2-7, with D perhaps matching TRBD1 or TRBD2 (5 bases each). The length of the CDR3 is 11 residues. CDR1 is SGHTA and CDR2 is FQGNSA in the germline V gene. The V end lost 6 bases, the J end lost 6 bases, and 9 bases lay between the germline ends.